This entry concerns a single T cell receptor beta chain. Its specificity is unknown. J gave up 0 bases and V 10 bases, and 3 bases lay outside the gene matches. Germline V gene lookup returns CDR1 LNHDA and CDR2 SQIVND (reference sequence). There are 13 residues in the CDR3. Sequencing used immunoSEQ multiplex PCR; TCRdb keeps in-frame clones, though not all of them. The repertoire consists of around 150,000 clones, with 80% to 95% occurring once and the leading ten covering about 6.7%. This sample is drawn from a study of T cell responses to AZD1222 COVID-19 vaccine. Study-level results: Baseline serology detected seropositivity in only six or seven AZD1222 recipients.

This specimen was peripheral blood, taken 28 days after the second AZD1222 dose. The chain joins TRBV19 to TRBJ1-3; 7 positions agree with TRBD1. The receptor was isolated from an adult who received the AZD1222 COVID-19 vaccine. The CDR3 DNA follows: TGTGCCACCTCAGGGGGCTCTGGAAACACCATATATTTT. This gives the protein CATSGGSGNTIYF. Complete variable domain (other parts from reference TRBV19 and TRBJ1-3): DGGITQSPKYLFRKEGQNVTLSCEQNLNHDAMYWYRQDPGQGLRLIYYSQIVNDFQKGDIAEGYSVSREKKESFPLTVTSAQKNPTAFYLCATSGGSGNTIYFGEGSWLTVV.